The 26 T cell receptor beta chains presented below share a single source sample, sequenced in a study of T cells in Graves' hyperthyroidism and ophthalmopathy. Authors of the study amplified TCR beta CDR3 regions from RNA transcripts. With the HTBI primer set, the TCR CDR3 went through a first round of RT-PCR. From the multiplex PCR reads, TCRdb called clonotypes with MiXCR, one entry per CDR3 protein. The table shows around 600,000 distinct CDR3 sequences, with more than 12% occurring only once. Sequenced material: blood. Receptors originate from a woman aged 50 to 60 with Graves' ophthalmopathy.

This clonotype was observed a few times. CDR3 bases: TGTGCCACCAGTGACCCACGGACAGGGGCCTCCGGAAAACTGTTTTTT. Amino acids: CATSDPRTGASGKLFF. This sequence joins TRBV24-1 and TRBJ1-4; the match to TRBD1 covers 9 bases. Trimming at V came to 4 bases and at J to 10 bases, leaving 12 bases not matched to a gene. Germline assignment: CDR1 KGHDR and CDR2 SFDVKD. The CDR3 covers 16 residues.

At least ten counts were recorded for this clonotype. The chain uses TRBV6-2 or TRBV6-3 and TRBJ1-5, with 8 bases lining up with TRBD1. Losses at the gene ends were 2 bases for V and 4 bases for J; bases not matched to a gene: 7. In germline, CDR1 is MNHEY, CDR2 SVGEGT. The CDR3 is 16 residues long. The CDR3 spells CASSYARQGSNQPQHF. The DNA for the CDR3 is TGTGCCAGCAGTTACGCTCGACAGGGGAGTAATCAGCCCCAGCATTTT.

This clonotype was seen only once. A read error may be the cause here, since a much bigger clone is one base away. This rearrangement joins TRBV20-1 to TRBJ2-2; perhaps TRBD2 as D (7 bases). The CDR3 consists of 14 residues. The V end lost 6 bases, the J end lost 7 bases, and 18 bases lay between the germline ends. The germline V gene has CDR1 DFQATT and CDR2 SNEGSKA (reference sequence). The CDR3 nucleotides read TGCAGTGCCCGAGGGGGGGAGGAAGGCGGGGAGCTGTTTTTT. This gives the protein CSARGGEEGGELFF.

CDR3 DNA sequence: TGTGCCAGCAGCTTAGGATCTGGAAGTGCAAATAATTCACCCCTCCACTTT. The encoded protein is CASSLGSGSANNSPLHF. This sequence joins TRBV7-9 and TRBJ1-6; D remains ambiguous. This CDR3 is 17 amino acids long. The ends were cut back, 1 base at V and 5 bases at J, with 15 bases in the middle. In germline, CDR1 is SEHNR, CDR2 FQNEAQ (reference sequence). Complete variable domain (other parts from reference TRBV7-9 and TRBJ1-6): DTGVSQNPRHKITKRGQNVTFRCDPISEHNRLYWYRQTLGQGPEFLTYFQNEAQLEKSRLLSDRFSAERPKGSFSTLEIQRTEQGDSAMYLCASSLGSGSANNSPLHFGNGTRLTVT.

This clonotype was recorded many times. The chain links TRBV2 to TRBJ1-5, with D possibly TRBD1 on 5 matching bases. Per the germline V gene, CDR1 is SNHLY and CDR2 is FYNNEI. The V end lost 2 bases, the J end lost 0 bases, and 23 bases lay between the germline ends. The CDR3 runs to 20 residues. Here the CDR3 reads CASSEFGKPMGEYSNQPQHF. The CDR3 nucleotides are TGTGCCAGCAGTGAATTTGGGAAACCTATGGGGGAGTATAGCAATCAGCCCCAGCATTTT. Full variable domain (outside the CDR3, taken from reference TRBV2 and TRBJ1-5): EPEVTQTPSHQVTQMGQEVILRCVPISNHLYFYWYRQILGQKVEFLVSFYNNEISEKSEIFDDQFSVERPDGSNFTLKIRSTKLEDSAMYFCASSEFGKPMGEYSNQPQHFGDGTRLSIL.

The chain combines TRBV5-4 with TRBJ1-2; D is undetermined. From germline, CDR1 is SGHNT and CDR2 YYREEE (reference sequence). Trimming cost V 0 bases and J 2 bases, with 8 bases left between them. This CDR3 contains 14 residues. The CDR3, as DNA: TGTGCCAGCAGCTTGGCCACGGGGAACTATGGCTACACCTTC. Protein product: CASSLATGNYGYTF.

This clonotype was detected many times. The rearrangement uses TRBV6-1 and TRBJ2-7, with 8 nucleotides matching TRBD2. The CDR3 has 15 residues. With 6 bases clipped from V and 1 base from J, the junction kept 8 bases outside the gene matches. Germline CDR1 is MNHNS and CDR2 is SASEGT. CDR3 protein: CASSHGGVGSYEQYF. CDR3 bases: TGTGCCAGCAGCCACGGGGGGGTGGGGTCCTACGAGCAGTACTTC.

This clonotype was seen ten or more times. The J gene is TRBJ1-1, the V gene TRBV18; D call uncertain. Per germline, CDR1 KGHSH and CDR2 LQKENI. V lost 0 bases and J lost 0, with 2 bases in between. The length of the CDR3 is 13 residues. The CDR3 DNA reads as TGTGCCAGCTCACCACCGCTGAACACTGAAGCTTTCTTT. It yields the protein CASSPPLNTEAFF.

The V call is TRBV20-1, the J call TRBJ2-3; D ambiguous. Between the trimmed V and J ends, which lost 0 bases and 4 bases, there was a span of 11 bases. The CDR3 consists of 14 residues. Germline V CDR1 and CDR2: DFQATT, SNEGSKA (reference sequence). CDR3 sequence: CSARDDWKADTQYF. CDR3 coding DNA: TGCAGTGCTAGAGATGATTGGAAGGCAGATACGCAGTATTTT.

There are many counts of this clonotype. This chain joins TRBV29-1 and TRBJ2-5; D gene uncertain. The germline gives CDR1 SQVTM, CDR2 ANQGSEA. The CDR3 loop spans 14 amino acids. V shed 3 bases and J shed 1 base, with 12 bases lying between them. The CDR3 is CSVDGGVGQETQYF. The DNA of the CDR3 is TGCAGCGTTGATGGCGGAGTCGGCCAAGAGACCCAGTACTTC.

The chain couples TRBV10-1 to TRBJ2-3; 9 nucleotides align to TRBD2. Germline V CDR1 and CDR2: WNHNN, SYGVQD (reference sequence). Trimming took 1 base from V and 4 from J; bases not matched to a gene: 9. The CDR3 spans 17 residues. The CDR3 coding sequence is TGCGCCAGCAGTGAGTGTGGGTTAGCGGGAGAGCCAGATACGCAGTATTTT. It translates to CASSECGLAGEPDTQYF.

This clonotype was seen ten or more times. This chain's CDR3 is CASSYSEGHQPQHF. The CDR3 DNA sequence: TGTGCCAGCAGTTACTCGGAAGGGCATCAGCCCCAGCATTTT. The chain employs TRBV6-2 or TRBV6-3 and TRBJ1-5; no firm D call. The CDR3 spans 14 residues. The V gene lost 0 bases and the J gene lost 5 bases, with 8 bases spanning the gap. Germline V CDR1 and CDR2: MNHEY, SVGEGT.

This clonotype has a count of ten or more. V and J are TRBV28 and TRBJ2-5; 8 positions match TRBD2. Losses at the gene ends were 3 bases for V and 6 bases for J; bases not matched to a gene: 12. Per the germline V gene, CDR1 is MDHEN and CDR2 is SYDVKM. CDR3 length: 16 residues. For the CDR3, the DNA is TGTGCCAGCAGTTTGTACCCCGGGACTAGTCTAAAGACCCAGTACTTC. This codes for CASSLYPGTSLKTQYF.

This clonotype was picked up many times. The chain combines TRBV3-1 with TRBJ2-1; the match to TRBD2 covers 9 bases. The V segment lost 3 bases and the J segment 0 bases; nucleotides outside the gene matches: 12. This CDR3 is 19 amino acids long. Germline assignment: CDR1 LGHDT and CDR2 YNNKEL (reference sequence). CDR3 coding DNA: TGTGCCAGCAGCCACCCCTCCTTAGGCGGGAGGGGCTCCTACAATGAGCAGTTCTTC. Protein sequence: CASSHPSLGGRGSYNEQFF.

A few counts support this clonotype. This rearrangement joins TRBV20-1 to TRBJ2-3; no clear D. The CDR3 has 13 amino acids. V lost 6 bases to trimming and J lost 7 bases, with 17 bases between them. CDR1 DFQATT and CDR2 SNEGSKA come from the germline V gene (reference sequence). The CDR3 sequence is CSALPLRTYTQYF. DNA for the CDR3: TGCAGTGCCCTACCCCTACGGACCTATACGCAGTATTTT.

The chain joins TRBV5-1 to TRBJ1-2; D remains ambiguous. This CDR3 has 13 amino acids. Per the germline V gene, CDR1 is SGHRS and CDR2 is YFSETQ. The V end lost 4 bases, the J end lost 3 bases, and 10 bases lay between the germline ends. The CDR3 nucleotides are TGCGCCAGCAGCCCCGTGGGCGACTATGGCTACACCTTC. Translation: CASSPVGDYGYTF.

There are a few counts of this clonotype. The chain combines TRBV7-3 with TRBJ1-1, with 8 bases matching TRBD1. V trimming: 3 bases; J trimming: 3 bases; junction bases outside the gene matches: 6. Germline V lookup: CDR1 SGHTA, CDR2 FQGTGA. The CDR3 contains 15 residues. Here the CDR3 reads CASSLIRGRDTEAFF. DNA of the CDR3: TGTGCCAGCAGCTTGATCAGGGGGCGCGACACTGAAGCTTTCTTT.

Ten or more counts support this clonotype. The chain employs TRBV9 and TRBJ2-3, with D tentatively TRBD1 or TRBD2 (6 bases each). The CDR3 is made up of 16 amino acids. V was cut by 3 bases and J by 2 bases, with 16 bases left in between. In germline, CDR1 is SGDLS, CDR2 YYNGEE. The CDR3 spells CASSALARGFTDTQYF. In DNA form, the CDR3 reads TGTGCCAGCAGCGCCCTAGCGAGGGGGTTCACAGATACGCAGTATTTT.

This clonotype has ten or more counts. V gene TRBV3-1 combines with J gene TRBJ2-2; tentatively, D is TRBD2 (6 bases). V lost 1 base and J lost 4, with 13 bases in between. There are 16 residues in the CDR3. Looked up from germline, CDR1 is LGHDT and CDR2 is YNNKEL (reference sequence). CDR3 nucleotides: TGTGCCAGCAGCCAAGTGACGGGAGCGGTCACCGGGGAGCTGTTTTTT. This encodes CASSQVTGAVTGELFF.

This clonotype turned up a few times. The chain is built from TRBV7-9 and TRBJ1-3; D gene unclear. V lost 3 bases and J 4 bases, leaving 7 bases between the germline ends. Looked up from germline, CDR1 is SEHNR and CDR2 is FQNEAQ (reference sequence). This CDR3 is 13 amino acids long. In DNA form, the CDR3 reads TGTGCCAGCAGCTTGGGCCTGGGAAACACCATATATTTT. Protein: CASSLGLGNTIYF. The full variable domain, with the rest looked up from reference TRBV7-9 and TRBJ1-3, is DTGVSQNPRHKITKRGQNVTFRCDPISEHNRLYWYRQTLGQGPEFLTYFQNEAQLEKSRLLSDRFSAERPKGSFSTLEIQRTEQGDSAMYLCASSLGLGNTIYFGEGSWLTVV.

This clonotype has at least ten counts. The V call is TRBV6-1, the J call TRBJ2-2; D is perhaps TRBD1 or TRBD2 (5 bases each). The germline V gene encodes CDR1 MNHNS and CDR2 SASEGT. Trimming cost V 7 bases and J 6 bases, with 15 bases left between them. This CDR3 is built from 14 residues. CDR3 protein: CASIPNQGAGELFF. CDR3 nucleotide sequence: TGTGCCAGCATACCTAATCAGGGAGCCGGGGAGCTGTTTTTT.

The CDR3 loop reads CASSPGDRGTETQYF. In nucleotides, the CDR3 is TGTGCCAGTAGTCCGGGGGACAGGGGGACGGAGACCCAGTACTTC. J is TRBJ2-5 and V is TRBV19; TRBD1 matches at 11 bases. The CDR3 is 15 amino acids. Trimming took 5 bases from V and 5 from J; bases not matched to a gene: 7. The germline V gene has CDR1 LNHDA and CDR2 SQIVND (reference sequence). The full variable domain, rest sourced from reference TRBV19 and TRBJ2-5, is DGGITQSPKYLFRKEGQNVTLSCEQNLNHDAMYWYRQDPGQGLRLIYYSQIVNDFQKGDIAEGYSVSREKKESFPLTVTSAQKNPTAFYLCASSPGDRGTETQYFGPGTRLLVL.

This clonotype turned up a few times. CDR3 sequence: CASSPAVGSGYTF. Written as DNA, the CDR3 is TGTGCCAGCAGCCCCGCAGTAGGGTCCGGCTACACCTTC. The rearrangement uses TRBV7-9 and TRBJ1-2; no clear D gene. With 5 bases removed from V and 8 bases from J, the gap between germline ends came to 15 bases. The CDR3 is 13 residues long. Germline V CDR1 and CDR2: SEHNR, FQNEAQ (reference sequence).

There are many counts of this clonotype. The chain is built from TRBV28 and TRBJ2-7, with 12 bases identical to TRBD2. The germline gives CDR1 MDHEN, CDR2 SYDVKM. Germline trimming cut 4 bases from V and 2 bases from J; bases unmatched to any gene: 9. This CDR3 is 17 amino acids long. This CDR3 reads CASSYYPGTSGPYEQYF. The CDR3 DNA reads as TGTGCCAGCAGTTACTACCCCGGGACTAGCGGGCCCTACGAGCAGTACTTC.

The V call is TRBV29-1, the J call TRBJ2-7, with TRBD1 as a possible D gene (5 bases). Trimming left V 6 bases short and J 6 bases short, with 18 bases between. Germline CDR1 is SQVTM and CDR2 is ANQGSEA. This CDR3 contains 13 residues. The CDR3: CSVKGNFLSEQYF. The CDR3 nucleotides read TGCAGCGTAAAGGGGAATTTCCTCAGCGAGCAGTACTTC.

The genes are TRBV5-5 and TRBJ1-5, with unresolved D. Germline assignment: CDR1 SGHKS and CDR2 YYEKEE (reference sequence). This CDR3 comprises 15 residues. Trimming pared 4 bases from V and 2 bases from J, leaving 13 bases between. The CDR3 sequence: CASSVGWFGNQPQHF. The CDR3 region has the DNA TGTGCCAGCAGCGTGGGTTGGTTCGGCAATCAGCCCCAGCATTTT. The whole variable domain, remainder taken from reference TRBV5-5 and TRBJ1-5, is DAGVTQSPTHLIKTRGQQVTLRCSPISGHKSVSWYQQVLGQGPQFIFQYYEKEERGRGNFPDRFSARQFPNYSSELNVNALLLGDSALYLCASSVGWFGNQPQHFGDGTRLSIL.